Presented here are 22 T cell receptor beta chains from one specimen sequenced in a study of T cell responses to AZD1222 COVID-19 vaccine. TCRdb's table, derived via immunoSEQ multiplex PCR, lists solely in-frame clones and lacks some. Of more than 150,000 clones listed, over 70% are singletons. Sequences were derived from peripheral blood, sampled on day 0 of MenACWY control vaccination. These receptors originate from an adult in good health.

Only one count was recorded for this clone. CDR3 DNA sequence: TGTGCCAGCAGCCCGGTGGGGGGGGCCCACGAGCAGTACTTC. It specifies CASSPVGGAHEQYF. The chain recombines TRBV2 with TRBJ2-7; a possible D gene is TRBD2 (7 bases). CDR3 length: 14 residues. V was cut by 6 bases and J by 5 bases, with 17 bases left in between. Germline V CDR1 and CDR2: SNHLY, FYNNEI.

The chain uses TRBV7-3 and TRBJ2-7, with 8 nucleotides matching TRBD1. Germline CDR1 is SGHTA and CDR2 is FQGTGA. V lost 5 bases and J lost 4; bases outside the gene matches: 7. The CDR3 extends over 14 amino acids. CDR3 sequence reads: CASSRGQGRYEQYF. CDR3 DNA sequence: TGTGCCAGCAGCCGCGGACAGGGACGTTACGAGCAGTACTTC.

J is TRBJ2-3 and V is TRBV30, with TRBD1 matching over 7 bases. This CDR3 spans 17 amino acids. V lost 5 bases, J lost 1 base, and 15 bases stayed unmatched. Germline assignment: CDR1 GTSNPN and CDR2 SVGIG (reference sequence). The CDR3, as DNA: TGTGCCTGGCTGCTTGTCGGGACAGCCAAGGGCACAGATACGCAGTATTTT. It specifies CAWLLVGTAKGTDTQYF.

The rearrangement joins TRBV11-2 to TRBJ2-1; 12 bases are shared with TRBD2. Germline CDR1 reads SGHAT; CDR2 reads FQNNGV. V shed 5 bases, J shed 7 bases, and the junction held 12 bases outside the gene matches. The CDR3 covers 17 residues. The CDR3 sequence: CASSPQDLAGGGNEQFF. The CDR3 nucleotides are TGTGCCAGCAGCCCCCAGGACCTAGCGGGAGGGGGTAATGAGCAGTTCTTC.

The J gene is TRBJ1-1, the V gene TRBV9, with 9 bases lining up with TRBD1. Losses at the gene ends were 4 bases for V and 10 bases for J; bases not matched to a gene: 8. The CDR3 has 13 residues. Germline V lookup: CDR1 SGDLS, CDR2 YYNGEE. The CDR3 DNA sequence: TGTGCCAGCAGCCTACGGACAGGGGAGCGAGCTTTCTTT. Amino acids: CASSLRTGERAFF.

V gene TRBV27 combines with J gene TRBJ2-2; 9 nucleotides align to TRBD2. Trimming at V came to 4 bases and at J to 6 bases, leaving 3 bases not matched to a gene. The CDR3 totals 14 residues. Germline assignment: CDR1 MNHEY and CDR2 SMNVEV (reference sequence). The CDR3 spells CASSSSGDSGELFF. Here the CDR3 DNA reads TGTGCCAGCAGTTCTAGCGGGGATTCCGGGGAGCTGTTTTTT.

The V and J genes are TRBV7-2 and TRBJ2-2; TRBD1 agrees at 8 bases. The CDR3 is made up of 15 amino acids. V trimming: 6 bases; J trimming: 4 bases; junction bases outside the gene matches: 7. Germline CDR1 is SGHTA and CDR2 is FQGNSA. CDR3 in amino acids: CASRSYRGATGELFF. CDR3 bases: TGTGCCAGCAGAAGTTACAGGGGGGCCACCGGGGAGCTGTTTTTT.

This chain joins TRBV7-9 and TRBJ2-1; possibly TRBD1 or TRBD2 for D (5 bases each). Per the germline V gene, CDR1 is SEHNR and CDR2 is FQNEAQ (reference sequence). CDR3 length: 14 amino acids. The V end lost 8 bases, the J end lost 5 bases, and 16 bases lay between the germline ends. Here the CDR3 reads CASDTGTHDNEQFF. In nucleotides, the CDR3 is TGTGCCAGCGACACCGGGACCCACGACAATGAGCAGTTCTTC. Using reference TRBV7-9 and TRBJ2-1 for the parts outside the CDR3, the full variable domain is DTGVSQNPRHKITKRGQNVTFRCDPISEHNRLYWYRQTLGQGPEFLTYFQNEAQLEKSRLLSDRFSAERPKGSFSTLEIQRTEQGDSAMYLCASDTGTHDNEQFFGPGTRLTVL.

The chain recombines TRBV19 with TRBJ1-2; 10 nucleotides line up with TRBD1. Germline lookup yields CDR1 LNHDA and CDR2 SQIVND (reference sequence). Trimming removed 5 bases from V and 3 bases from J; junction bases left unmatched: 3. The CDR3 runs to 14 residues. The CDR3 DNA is TGTGCCAGTAGTCGACAGGGGGCCGACTATGGCTACACCTTC. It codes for CASSRQGADYGYTF.

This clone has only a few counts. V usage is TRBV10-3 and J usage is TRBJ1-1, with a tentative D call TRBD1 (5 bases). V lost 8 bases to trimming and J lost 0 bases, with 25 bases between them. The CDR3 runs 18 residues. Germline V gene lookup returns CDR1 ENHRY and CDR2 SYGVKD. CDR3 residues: CAISRVEGRSPLNTEAFF. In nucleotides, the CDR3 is TGTGCCATCTCGAGGGTCGAGGGGCGGTCACCCTTGAACACTGAAGCTTTCTTT.

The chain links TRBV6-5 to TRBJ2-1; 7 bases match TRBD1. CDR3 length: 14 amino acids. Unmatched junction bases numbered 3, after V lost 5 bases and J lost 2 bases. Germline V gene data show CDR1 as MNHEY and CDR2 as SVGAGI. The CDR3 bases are TGTGCCAGCAGTCGACAGGGAACCTACAATGAGCAGTTCTTC. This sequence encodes CASSRQGTYNEQFF.

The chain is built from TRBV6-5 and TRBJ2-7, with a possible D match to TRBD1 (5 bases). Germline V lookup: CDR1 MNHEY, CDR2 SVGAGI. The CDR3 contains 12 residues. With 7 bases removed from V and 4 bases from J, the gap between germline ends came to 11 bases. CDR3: CASTPGLYEQYF. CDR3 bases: TGTGCCAGCACGCCAGGGCTTTACGAGCAGTACTTC.

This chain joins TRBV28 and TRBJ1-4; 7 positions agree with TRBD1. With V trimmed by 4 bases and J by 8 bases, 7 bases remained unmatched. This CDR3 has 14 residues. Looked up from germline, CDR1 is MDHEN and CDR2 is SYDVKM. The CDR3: CASSYQGVGEKLFF. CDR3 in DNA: TGTGCCAGCAGTTACCAGGGGGTCGGGGAAAAACTGTTTTTT.

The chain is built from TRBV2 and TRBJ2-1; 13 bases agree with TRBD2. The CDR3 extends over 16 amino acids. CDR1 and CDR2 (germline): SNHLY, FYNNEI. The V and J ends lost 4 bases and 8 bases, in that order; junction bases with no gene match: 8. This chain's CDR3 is CASSVLAGGPSYEQFF. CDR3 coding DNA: TGTGCCAGCAGTGTACTAGCGGGAGGGCCCTCCTATGAGCAGTTCTTC. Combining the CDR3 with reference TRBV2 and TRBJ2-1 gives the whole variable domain EPEVTQTPSHQVTQMGQEVILRCVPISNHLYFYWYRQILGQKVEFLVSFYNNEISEKSEIFDDQFSVERPDGSNFTLKIRSTKLEDSAMYFCASSVLAGGPSYEQFFGPGTRLTVL.

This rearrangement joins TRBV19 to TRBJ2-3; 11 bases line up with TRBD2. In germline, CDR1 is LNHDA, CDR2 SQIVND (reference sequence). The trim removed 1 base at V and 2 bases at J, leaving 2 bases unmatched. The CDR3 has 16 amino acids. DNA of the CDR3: TGTGCCAGTAGTATAGGACTAGCGGGAATCACAGATACGCAGTATTTT. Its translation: CASSIGLAGITDTQYF.

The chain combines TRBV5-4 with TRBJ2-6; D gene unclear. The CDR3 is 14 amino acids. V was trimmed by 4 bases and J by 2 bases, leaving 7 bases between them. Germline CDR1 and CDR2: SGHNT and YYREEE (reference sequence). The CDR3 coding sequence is TGTGCCAGCAGCCGCCCCCCTGGGGCCAACGTCCTGACTTTC. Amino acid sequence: CASSRPPGANVLTF.

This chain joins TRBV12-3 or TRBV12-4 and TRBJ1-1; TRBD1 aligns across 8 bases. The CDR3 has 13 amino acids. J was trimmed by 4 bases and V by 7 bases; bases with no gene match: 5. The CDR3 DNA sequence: TGTGCCAGCACTTTTACAGGGGGCACTGAAGCTTTCTTT. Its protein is CASTFTGGTEAFF.

The CDR3 DNA is TGTGCCAGCAGCTCTACCAATACGGGCCCCCAGAACATTCAGTACTTC. This gives the protein CASSSTNTGPQNIQYF. The chain couples TRBV5-4 to TRBJ2-4; D is ambiguous. V was clipped by 3 bases and J by 7 bases, with 20 bases between them. Germline CDR1 SGHNT, CDR2 YYREEE (reference sequence). The CDR3 has 16 residues.

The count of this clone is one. This chain's CDR3 is CASSQKQPEAFF. DNA for the CDR3: TGTGCCAGCTCACAAAAGCAACCTGAAGCTTTCTTT. V usage is TRBV18 and J usage is TRBJ1-1; D call uncertain. The CDR3 length is 12 residues. In germline, CDR1 is KGHSH, CDR2 LQKENI. V was clipped by 4 bases and J by 6 bases, with 9 bases between them.

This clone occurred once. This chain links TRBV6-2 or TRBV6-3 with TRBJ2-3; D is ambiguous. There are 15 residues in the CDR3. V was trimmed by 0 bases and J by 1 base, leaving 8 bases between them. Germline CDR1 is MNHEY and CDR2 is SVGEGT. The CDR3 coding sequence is TGTGCCAGCAGTTACTCGATTATGGGCACAGATACGCAGTATTTT. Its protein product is CASSYSIMGTDTQYF.

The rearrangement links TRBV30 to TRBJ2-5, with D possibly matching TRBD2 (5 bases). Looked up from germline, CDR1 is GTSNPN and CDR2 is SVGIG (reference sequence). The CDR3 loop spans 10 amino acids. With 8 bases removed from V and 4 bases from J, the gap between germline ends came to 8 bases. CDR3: CAGGSETQYF. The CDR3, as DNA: TGTGCCGGCGGGTCAGAGACCCAGTACTTC.

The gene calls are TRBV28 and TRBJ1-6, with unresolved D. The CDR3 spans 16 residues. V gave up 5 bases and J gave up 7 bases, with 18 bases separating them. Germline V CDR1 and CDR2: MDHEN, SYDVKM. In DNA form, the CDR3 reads TGTGCCAGCAGTCCCCCCGCGGGTGGCTCAAATTCACCCCTCCACTTT. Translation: CASSPPAGGSNSPLHF.